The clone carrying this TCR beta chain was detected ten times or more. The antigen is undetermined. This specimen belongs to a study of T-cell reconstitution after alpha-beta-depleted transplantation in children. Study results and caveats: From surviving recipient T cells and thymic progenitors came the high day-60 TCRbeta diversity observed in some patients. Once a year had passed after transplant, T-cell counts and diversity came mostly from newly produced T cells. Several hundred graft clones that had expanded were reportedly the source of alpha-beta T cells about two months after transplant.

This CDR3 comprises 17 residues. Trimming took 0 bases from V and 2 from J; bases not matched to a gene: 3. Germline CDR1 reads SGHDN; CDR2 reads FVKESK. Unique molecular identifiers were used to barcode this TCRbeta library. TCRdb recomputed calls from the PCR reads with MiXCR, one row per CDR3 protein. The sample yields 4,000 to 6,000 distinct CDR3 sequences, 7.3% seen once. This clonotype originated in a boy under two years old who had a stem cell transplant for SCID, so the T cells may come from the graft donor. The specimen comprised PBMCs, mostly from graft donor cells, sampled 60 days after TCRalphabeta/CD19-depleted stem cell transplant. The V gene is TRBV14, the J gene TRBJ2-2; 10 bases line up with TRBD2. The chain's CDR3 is CASSQDERGGNTGELFF. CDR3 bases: TGTGCCAGCAGCCAAGATGAGCGGGGGGGCAACACCGGGGAGCTGTTTTTT.